This T cell receptor (beta chain) emerged from a study of low-dose radiotherapy and immunotherapy resistance in tumors. Study in general: Cohort 1 was given 0.5 Gy per fraction every 2 weeks, for 6.5 Gy total. Patients were on oral aspirin 300 mg taken daily for four cycles from cycle 1 day 1.

This clonotype has ten or more counts. Time point specified: before trial treatment. Primers targeting TRAV and TRBV primed first-strand cDNA, covering alpha and beta chains. Amplification, which lasted approximately 20 PCR cycles, used a constant-region primer and V-primer adapter to amplify TCRs. Isolated mRNA underwent amplification via in vitro transcription. TCRdb fed the reads into MiXCR, producing one record per CDR3 protein. This table holds under 90,000 distinct CDR3 sequences, roughly a sixth found once. CDR3 length equals 15 residues. CDR1 is SGHTA, CDR2 FQGNSA, per germline. Trimming shortened V by 5 bases and J by 6 bases, and 20 bases separated the two germline ends.

The sequenced sample was PBMCs, obtained before treatment. The rearrangement links TRBV7-2 to TRBJ2-7; D is perhaps TRBD1 or TRBD2 (5 bases each). This receptor was taken from a male donor with prostate cancer. CDR3 region: CASSQGASSGLEQYF. The CDR3 DNA sequence: TGTGCCAGCAGCCAAGGGGCTAGCTCGGGGCTCGAGCAGTACTTC.